This TCR beta chain comes out of a study of blood T cell repertoires in COVID-19 (dated by TCRdb to 2020 to 2022). Background for the entire study: The collaborator samples originated in the United States, Italy and Spain and spanned the acute and convalescent phases of COVID-19. Subjects who had been exposed to COVID-19, were actively infected with it, or had recovered from it provided the deeply sampled blood TCRbeta repertoires that made up the dataset. Nearly every sample came with metadata listing a de-identified subject ID, COVID-19 status, age in years and sex. The samples were drawn from two sources: the first 160 participants of the ongoing ImmuneRACE study, and some 1,300 subjects contributed by 6 global collaborators. The material from the prospective study consisted of cDNA or gDNA derived from T cells, B-cell-depleted T cells, or PBMCs. Where available, HLA class I and class II types were taken from metadata supplied by the sample provider and were not determined by assay-based typing. The repertoires were released in a freely available public database intended as a resource for research on the immune response to SARS-CoV-2. Findings and caveats that apply to the study as a whole: Clinical and demographic metadata were provided uncurated, with the amount varying by source and participant.

The collaborating institutions used their own protocols to collect whole blood in K2EDTA tubes. For TCRbeta analysis, collaborators shipped samples as frozen whole blood, isolated PBMCs, or DNA extracted from either of those sample types. For this clone: Its specific antigen is unknown. No qualities accompany the bases; no much larger clone lies one base away.

TCRbeta CDR3 regions were amplified from genomic DNA using the immunoSEQ Assay, a bias-controlled multiplex PCR. As for the original processing: The number of nucleated cells in each sample was estimated from the amplification of reference gene primers within the assay. To quantify the absolute abundance of each unique TCRbeta CDR3 rearrangement, sequence reads were collapsed and filtered. For each sample, productive Simpson clonality was calculated as the square root of Simpson's diversity index over productive rearrangements. This is the immuneACCESS table as TCRdb keeps it, with only in-frame sequences that have V and J called. A part of the clones is gone; compared with another copy, unresolved V genes explain less than half, and the rest is unexplained. V and J calls and clone size are as listed in that table; D and trimming were resolved from the DNA. Counted in this sample were a few hundred thousand clones; about 90% of them appeared once. The ten largest make up under 6.5% of the sample.

CDR1 is given as MDHEN and CDR2 as SYDVKM, both from the germline V gene. At the junction V is shortened by 1 base and J by 6 bases; bases outside the gene matches: 17. The CDR3 runs 18 residues from the cysteine to the phenylalanine. The CDR3 DNA has 54 bases and is translated from base 1. This clonotype was sampled from a man in his 60s with acute or convalescent COVID-19. The source material was peripheral blood. The rearranged segments are TRBV28 and TRBJ2-7, and TRBD2 matches 8 of the central bases. The DNA sequence reads TGTGCCAGCAGTTTATTGGTCGGAGCGGGAGTGGAGGTCCCCGAGCAGTACTTC. Translation gives CASSLLVGAGVEVPEQYF. The full variable domain, with segments outside the CDR3 supplied by the reference TRBV28 and TRBJ2-7 proteins, appears as DVKVTQSSRYLVKRTGEKVFLECVQDMDHENMFWYRQDPGLGLRLIYFSYDVKMKEKGDIPEGYSVSREKKERFSLILESASTNQTSMYLCASSLLVGAGVEVPEQYFGPGTRLTVT.